One sample yielded the 20 T cell receptor beta chains listed below, sequenced in a study of cytomegalovirus exposure and HLA in healthy donors. The PCR made use of 60 Vbeta and 13 Jbeta primers. The table came from immunoSEQ multiplex PCR; TCRdb's copy has only in-frame clones and leaves some out. The sample consists of 100,000 to 150,000 clones, approximately 70% of them appearing once. Material for sequencing was PBMCs. These receptors were taken from an older woman in good health and CMV-seropositive.

The J gene is TRBJ2-7, the V gene TRBV2; TRBD2 matches 11 bases. The CDR3 extends over 17 amino acids. Germline V gene sequence: CDR1 SNHLY, CDR2 FYNNEI. V trimming: 3 bases; J trimming: 2 bases; junction bases outside the gene matches: 9. The CDR3 DNA reads as TGTGCCAGCAGTGATGGTGGTAGCGGGGGGGTTCCCTACGAGCAGTACTTC. Its translation: CASSDGGSGGVPYEQYF.

CDR3 nucleotides: TGTGCCAGCTCGCCGGCAGATACGCAGTATTTT. It is translated as CASSPADTQYF. This chain uses TRBV9 with TRBJ2-3; D gene ambiguous. This CDR3 region has 11 residues. V lost 7 bases, J lost 4 bases, and 7 bases lay in between. CDR1 and CDR2 (germline): SGDLS, YYNGEE.

V usage is TRBV7-7 and J usage is TRBJ2-5, with 9 bases fitting TRBD1. V lost 5 bases and J lost 5; bases outside the gene matches: 6. The CDR3 runs 14 residues. Germline lookup yields CDR1 SSHAT and CDR2 FNYEAQ (reference sequence). The DNA of the CDR3 is TGTGCCAGCAGCCAGGGACAGGGAGAGGAGACCCAGTACTTC. Amino acids: CASSQGQGEETQYF.

The chain uses TRBV5-1 and TRBJ2-3, with a weak D call TRBD1 (5 bases). Germline-derived CDR1 and CDR2 are SGHRS and YFSETQ. V was trimmed by 4 bases and J by 1 base, leaving 13 bases between them. This CDR3 is 15 amino acids long. The CDR3 protein is CASSIQGVGTDTQYF. The DNA for the CDR3 is TGCGCCAGCAGCATCCAGGGTGTGGGCACAGATACGCAGTATTTT.

This chain uses TRBV9 with TRBJ2-3; 15 bases agree with TRBD2. This CDR3 is built from 18 residues. Germline V gene data show CDR1 as SGDLS and CDR2 as YYNGEE. With V trimmed by 3 bases and J by 3 bases, 8 bases remained unmatched. CDR3 coding DNA: TGTGCCAGCAGCGCCCAGGTGGGACTAGCGGGGGGAACAGATACGCAGTATTTT. Encoded protein: CASSAQVGLAGGTDTQYF.

This chain links TRBV18 with TRBJ2-5; TRBD2 matches at 11 bases. The DNA matches TRBJ2-7 better at its end, which makes the J call doubtful. The germline CDR1 and CDR2 sequences are KGHSH and LQKENI. This CDR3 contains 16 residues. The CDR3 region has the DNA TGTGCCAGCTCACCACCTCTAGCGGGGGGATCCTACGAGCAGTACTTC. This encodes CASSPPLAGGSYEQYF.

The rearrangement links TRBV7-3 to TRBJ1-1, with 9 nucleotides matching TRBD1. J gave up 4 bases and V 0 bases, and 9 bases lay outside the gene matches. Per germline, CDR1 SGHTA and CDR2 FQGTGA. The CDR3 extends over 17 amino acids. This CDR3 is CASSLTSDRGWATEAFF. The CDR3 DNA reads as TGTGCCAGCAGCTTAACCTCGGACAGGGGTTGGGCCACTGAAGCTTTCTTT. The full variable domain, with the rest looked up from reference TRBV7-3 and TRBJ1-1, is GAGVSQTPSNKVTEKGKYVELRCDPISGHTALYWYRQSLGQGPEFLIYFQGTGAADDSGLPNDRFFAVRPEGSVSTLKIQRTERGDSAVYLCASSLTSDRGWATEAFFGQGTRLTVV.

The chain employs TRBV6-1 and TRBJ1-1; TRBD1 is a possible D gene (5 bases). Trimming left V 6 bases short and J 4 bases short, with 12 bases between. The CDR3 is 13 residues long. Per the germline V gene, CDR1 is MNHNS and CDR2 is SASEGT. CDR3 sequence reads: CASRGEVVTEAFF. The CDR3, as DNA: TGTGCCAGCAGAGGGGAGGTGGTCACTGAAGCTTTCTTT.

This clone was observed a single time. Its ends do not fully match the called genes, so a read error is possible. The chain carries TRBV7-9 and TRBJ1-2; TRBD1 might be the D (6 bases). The CDR3 is made up of 12 amino acids. Germline CDR1 SEHNR, CDR2 FQNEAQ (reference sequence). The CDR3 loop reads CSSTERGGGYTF. The CDR3 DNA reads TGTTCCAGCACCGAGAGGGGGGGCGGCTACACCTTC.

The V call is TRBV7-9, the J call TRBJ1-5, with D unclear. The V end lost 1 base, the J end lost 3 bases, and 7 bases lay between the germline ends. CDR3 length: 14 residues. Per the germline V gene, CDR1 is SEHNR and CDR2 is FQNEAQ (reference sequence). The CDR3 nucleotides are TGTGCCAGCAGCTTAGACAGCTTCAATCAGCCCCAGCATTTT. Protein sequence: CASSLDSFNQPQHF.

This chain links TRBV5-1 with TRBJ1-1; 7 bases map to TRBD1. CDR1 is SGHRS, CDR2 YFSETQ, per germline. With V trimmed by 3 bases and J by 7 bases, 9 bases remained unmatched. The CDR3 has 14 residues. As DNA, the CDR3 is TGCGCCAGCAGCTCGCCGACAGGGATGAGTGAAGCTTTCTTT. Its protein is CASSSPTGMSEAFF. The full variable domain, rest sourced from reference TRBV5-1 and TRBJ1-1, is KAGVTQTPRYLIKTRGQQVTLSCSPISGHRSVSWYQQTPGQGLQFLFEYFSETQRNKGNFPGRFSGRQFSNSRSEMNVSTLELGDSALYLCASSSPTGMSEAFFGQGTRLTVV.

This clone turned up a few times. The chain carries TRBV27 and TRBJ2-7, with 7 nucleotides matching TRBD1. V lost 2 bases to trimming and J lost 4 bases; unmatched junction nucleotides: 11. The CDR3 length is 16 residues. Germline V CDR1 and CDR2: MNHEY, SMNVEV (reference sequence). The CDR3 here is CASSLIATTGWYEQYF. The CDR3 DNA is TGTGCCAGCAGTTTAATCGCTACGACAGGGTGGTACGAGCAGTACTTC.

The chain recombines TRBV7-3 with TRBJ1-6; 10 bases fit TRBD1. With 1 base clipped from V and 10 bases from J, the junction kept 4 bases outside the gene matches. In germline, CDR1 is SGHTA, CDR2 FQGTGA. The CDR3 length is 15 residues. The CDR3 spells CASSLRDRGRSPLHF. The CDR3 DNA follows: TGTGCCAGCAGCTTAAGGGACAGGGGAAGATCACCCCTCCACTTT. The complete variable domain, with remaining parts taken from reference TRBV7-3 and TRBJ1-6, reads GAGVSQTPSNKVTEKGKYVELRCDPISGHTALYWYRQSLGQGPEFLIYFQGTGAADDSGLPNDRFFAVRPEGSVSTLKIQRTERGDSAVYLCASSLRDRGRSPLHFGNGTRLTVT.

In the case of this clone: The junction departs from the called germline gene at one end, perhaps through a read error. This rearrangement joins TRBV7-9 to TRBJ1-5; 8 bases are shared with TRBD1. The CDR3 totals 13 residues. Germline CDR1 is SEHNR and CDR2 is FQNEAQ (reference sequence). CDR3 sequence: CSSSLQGGQPQHF. In DNA form, the CDR3 reads TGTTCCAGCAGCTTACAGGGGGGCCAGCCCCAGCATTTT.

The V and J genes are TRBV5-1 and TRBJ2-3; no clear D gene. Trimming took off 4 bases at V and 0 bases at J, with 12 bases between the two ends. The CDR3 extends over 15 amino acids. Germline assignment: CDR1 SGHRS and CDR2 YFSETQ. CDR3 protein: CASSLNRASTDTQYF. The CDR3 nucleotides read TGCGCCAGCAGCCTAAACCGCGCTAGCACAGATACGCAGTATTTT.

The J gene is TRBJ1-5, the V gene TRBV6-1; 12 bases match TRBD1. J was trimmed by 15 bases and V by 4 bases; bases with no gene match: 19. This CDR3 is built from 17 residues. CDR1 and CDR2 from the germline V gene are MNHNS and SASEGT. The CDR3 DNA reads as TGTGCCAGCAGTGGCCTCCAGGTAGGGACAGGGGGCTACAACACGCATTTT. It encodes CASSGLQVGTGGYNTHF.

This sequence joins TRBV6-1 and TRBJ2-7, with TRBD1 identical over 7 bases. The CDR3 contains 15 residues. V gave up 2 bases and J gave up 2 bases; unmatched junction bases: 6. Per the germline V gene, CDR1 is MNHNS and CDR2 is SASEGT. CDR3 coding DNA: TGTGCCAGCAGTGAATTAGGGACAGTACCCTACGAGCAGTACTTC. Its protein product is CASSELGTVPYEQYF.

This rearrangement joins TRBV29-1 to TRBJ1-1; possibly TRBD1 for D (5 bases). V was pared by 4 bases and J by 1 base, with 13 bases between. The CDR3 spans 14 residues. CDR1 is SQVTM and CDR2 is ANQGSEA in the germline V gene. This CDR3 reads CSVAGELGNTEAFF. CDR3 coding DNA: TGCAGCGTTGCGGGGGAGCTTGGGAACACTGAAGCTTTCTTT.

The chain combines TRBV10-3 with TRBJ2-7; 11 bases are a match to TRBD1. There are 15 residues in the CDR3. Trimming at V came to 6 bases and at J to 2 bases, leaving 6 bases not matched to a gene. Germline V gives CDR1 ENHRY, CDR2 SYGVKD. CDR3 nucleotide sequence: TGTGCCATCAGAAGACCGGGACAGGGGGCCTACGAGCAGTACTTC. Encoded protein: CAIRRPGQGAYEQYF.

The chain has TRBV2 and TRBJ1-1; perhaps TRBD1 as D (5 bases). The CDR3 is made up of 13 amino acids. The germline V gene encodes CDR1 SNHLY and CDR2 FYNNEI. V gave up 6 bases and J gave up 1 base, with 9 bases separating them. The CDR3 sequence is CASSAQGNTEAFF. In nucleotides, the CDR3 is TGTGCCAGCAGCGCCCAGGGGAACACTGAAGCTTTCTTT.